A single sample gave rise to the 28 T cell receptor beta chains below, sequenced in a study of beta chain features in type 1 diabetes. Expressed TCRB transcripts were sequenced because the isolated RNA had all been reverse transcribed beforehand. Clones were read by immunoSEQ multiplex PCR, and TCRdb kept only the in-frame ones, dropping some. The sample includes 900,000 or so clones, roughly 15% of them seen just once. Material: naive CD4+ T cells from blood. Every receptor here comes from a woman aged 18-29 years in good health.

V and J are TRBV11-2 and TRBJ2-7, with TRBD1 identical over 9 bases. This CDR3 spans 15 amino acids. The germline gives CDR1 SGHAT, CDR2 FQNNGV. V shed 0 bases and J 1 base; nucleotides not matched to a gene: 1. CDR3 sequence reads: CASSLDGTGSYEQYF. The CDR3, as DNA: TGTGCCAGCAGCTTAGATGGGACAGGGTCCTACGAGCAGTACTTC. The variable domain in full, with the rest retrieved from reference TRBV11-2 and TRBJ2-7, is EAGVAQSPRYKIIEKRQSVAFWCNPISGHATLYWYQQILGQGPKLLIQFQNNGVVDDSQLPKDRFSAERLKGVDSTLKIQPAKLEDSAVYLCASSLDGTGSYEQYFGPGTRLTVT.

The chain combines TRBV9 with TRBJ2-1, with TRBD1 identical over 8 bases. The CDR3 sequence is 16 residues long. Per germline, CDR1 SGDLS and CDR2 YYNGEE. V lost 2 bases to trimming and J lost 0 bases; unmatched junction nucleotides: 4. The DNA for the CDR3 is TGTGCCAGCAGCGTTCAGGGGGCCACCTCCTACAATGAGCAGTTCTTC. This sequence encodes CASSVQGATSYNEQFF.

This clone came up a few times. The chain combines TRBV28 with TRBJ2-1, with D possibly matching TRBD2 (6 bases). The CDR3 runs 14 residues. Germline CDR1 reads MDHEN; CDR2 reads SYDVKM. V lost 4 bases and J lost 1, with 8 bases in between. Here the CDR3 reads CASSYGGSYNEQFF. The DNA for the CDR3 is TGTGCCAGCAGTTATGGGGGGTCCTACAATGAGCAGTTCTTC.

This clone was seen a handful of times. The rearrangement joins TRBV19 to TRBJ2-2, with a possible D match to TRBD1 (5 bases). Trimming took 5 bases from V and 1 from J, leaving 11 bases between them. Germline-derived CDR1 and CDR2 are LNHDA and SQIVND (reference sequence). CDR3 length: 15 residues. The CDR3 spells CASSSGQVNTGELFF. The CDR3 bases are TGTGCCAGTAGTTCAGGACAAGTGAACACCGGGGAGCTGTTTTTT.

This chain joins TRBV5-1 and TRBJ2-5, with 11 bases identical to TRBD2. The V gene's germline CDR1 is SGHRS and CDR2 YFSETQ. The CDR3 consists of 16 residues. Trimming cost V 0 bases and J 5 bases; bases outside gene matches: 6. CDR3 sequence reads: CASSLVLAGVGETQYF. CDR3 DNA: TGCGCCAGCAGCTTGGTACTAGCGGGAGTCGGCGAGACCCAGTACTTC.

Turning to this clone: At the DNA level, this CDR3 is encoded by other sequences in the same sample as well. The chain combines TRBV28 with TRBJ2-7; D is undetermined. Trimming removed 2 bases from V and 3 bases from J, with 5 bases in between. This CDR3 contains 12 residues. The germline V gene encodes CDR1 MDHEN and CDR2 SYDVKM. CDR3 bases: TGTGCCAGCAGTTTAGGGGTCTACGAGCAGTACTTC. Residues: CASSLGVYEQYF.

DNA of the CDR3: TGTGCCAGAACCCCAAAGCTGCTAGCGGAGAACAATGAGCAGTTCTTC. Residues: CARTPKLLAENNEQFF. The chain links TRBV28 to TRBJ2-1; TRBD2 matches 7 bases. The CDR3 has 16 residues. Trimming removed 9 bases from V and 5 bases from J; junction bases left unmatched: 16. Per the germline V gene, CDR1 is MDHEN and CDR2 is SYDVKM.

The chain combines TRBV7-9 with TRBJ2-3; D is uncertain. This CDR3 has 13 amino acids. V was cut by 5 bases and J by 4 bases, with 10 bases left in between. CDR1 SEHNR and CDR2 FQNEAQ come from the germline V gene (reference sequence). CDR3 bases: TGTGCCAGCAGCCCCGGTGAGGCAGATACGCAGTATTTT. Protein product: CASSPGEADTQYF. The whole variable domain, filled in from reference TRBV7-9 and TRBJ2-3, reads DTGVSQNPRHKITKRGQNVTFRCDPISEHNRLYWYRQTLGQGPEFLTYFQNEAQLEKSRLLSDRFSAERPKGSFSTLEIQRTEQGDSAMYLCASSPGEADTQYFGPGTRLTVL.

A few counts support this clone. This chain joins TRBV2 and TRBJ2-1; D perhaps matches TRBD2 (5 bases). Germline loops: CDR1 SNHLY, CDR2 FYNNEI. The CDR3 is 14 amino acids. Deletions cut 3 bases from V and 9 bases from J, with 15 bases between. The CDR3 nucleotides are TGTGCCAGCAGTGAGCTCGGGCCCCGGGGTGAGCAGTTCTTC. It specifies CASSELGPRGEQFF.

This clone was seen a few times. The V gene is TRBV5-1, the J gene TRBJ2-7, with D possibly being TRBD1 (6 bases). CDR1 SGHRS and CDR2 YFSETQ come from the germline V gene. The CDR3 is 15 amino acids. V was pared by 4 bases and J by 0 bases, with 14 bases between. The CDR3 DNA follows: TGCGCCAGCAGCGTGGGACATCTTAGCTCCTACGAGCAGTACTTC. Residues: CASSVGHLSSYEQYF. Full variable domain (remainder filled in from reference TRBV5-1 and TRBJ2-7): KAGVTQTPRYLIKTRGQQVTLSCSPISGHRSVSWYQQTPGQGLQFLFEYFSETQRNKGNFPGRFSGRQFSNSRSEMNVSTLELGDSALYLCASSVGHLSSYEQYFGPGTRLTVT.

The table lists this clone with a few counts. The V and J genes are TRBV7-2 and TRBJ2-5; TRBD1 matches at 8 bases. This CDR3 spans 15 amino acids. V was clipped by 1 base and J by 4 bases; unmatched bases: 5. CDR1 and CDR2 from the germline V gene are SGHTA and FQGNSA. The CDR3 is CASSLGSGQGETQYF. The CDR3 DNA is TGTGCCAGCAGCTTAGGGTCCGGACAGGGAGAGACCCAGTACTTC.

This clone showed up just a few times. The V gene is TRBV19, the J gene TRBJ1-1; TRBD1 agrees at 9 bases. The CDR3 covers 14 residues. Per the germline V gene, CDR1 is LNHDA and CDR2 is SQIVND (reference sequence). V gave up 3 bases and J gave up 6 bases; unmatched junction bases: 5. CDR3 DNA: TGTGCCAGTAGTATTCACGGGACAGGGTCTGAAGCTTTCTTT. Its translation is CASSIHGTGSEAFF.

The rearrangement uses TRBV13 and TRBJ1-1; a possible D gene is TRBD1 (5 bases). V was pared by 3 bases and J by 7 bases, with 12 bases between. Looked up from germline, CDR1 is PRHDT and CDR2 is FYEKMQ (reference sequence). The CDR3 runs 13 residues. The CDR3, as DNA: TGTGCCAGCAGCTTGCAGGGCAGGCGTGAAGCTTTCTTT. This encodes CASSLQGRREAFF.

A few counts support this clone. The chain joins TRBV28 to TRBJ2-1; possible D gene TRBD2, 5 bases. Per germline, CDR1 MDHEN and CDR2 SYDVKM. The length of the CDR3 is 14 residues. The V end was cut by 2 bases, the J end by 5 bases, with 10 bases between. Here the CDR3 DNA reads TGTGCCAGCAGTTTAGGCGGGCCGCACAATGAGCAGTTCTTC. It is translated as CASSLGGPHNEQFF.

This clone showed up just a few times. This chain joins TRBV5-1 and TRBJ2-1; 9 positions match TRBD2. CDR3 size: 15 residues. Germline CDR1 and CDR2: SGHRS and YFSETQ. The V gene end was trimmed by 6 bases and the J gene end by 4 bases; junction bases not matched to a gene: 8. CDR3 sequence (DNA): TGCGCCAGCATTAGCGATAGCGGGGGATACAATGAGCAGTTCTTC. Amino acid sequence: CASISDSGGYNEQFF. Full variable domain (missing parts from reference TRBV5-1 and TRBJ2-1): KAGVTQTPRYLIKTRGQQVTLSCSPISGHRSVSWYQQTPGQGLQFLFEYFSETQRNKGNFPGRFSGRQFSNSRSEMNVSTLELGDSALYLCASISDSGGYNEQFFGPGTRLTVL.

The chain is built from TRBV7-2 and TRBJ2-3; no reliable D call. The V gene's germline CDR1 is SGHTA and CDR2 FQGNSA. The V end was cut by 2 bases, the J end by 6 bases, with 9 bases between. The CDR3 is made up of 13 amino acids. CDR3: CASSLSRLDTQYF. DNA for the CDR3: TGTGCCAGCAGCTTAAGTCGGCTGGATACGCAGTATTTT. The whole variable domain, filled in from reference TRBV7-2 and TRBJ2-3, reads GAGVSQSPSNKVTEKGKDVELRCDPISGHTALYWYRQSLGQGLEFLIYFQGNSAPDKSGLPSDRFSAERTGGSVSTLTIQRTQQEDSAVYLCASSLSRLDTQYFGPGTRLTVL.

This clone turned up a few times. This rearrangement joins TRBV11-2 to TRBJ2-1; 11 nucleotides match TRBD2. The CDR3 contains 18 residues. The V gene's germline CDR1 is SGHAT and CDR2 FQNNGV. The junction had 15 bases not matched to a gene; V was cut back by 4 bases and J by 7 bases. The chain's CDR3 is CASSSLQLAGGPRNEQFF. The CDR3 nucleotides read TGTGCCAGCAGCTCACTCCAATTAGCGGGAGGGCCGAGAAATGAGCAGTTCTTC.

The J gene is TRBJ1-1, the V gene TRBV28; D gene ambiguous. CDR1 is MDHEN and CDR2 is SYDVKM in the germline V gene. CDR3 length equals 12 residues. Trimming cost V 6 bases and J 0 bases, with 5 bases left between them. In DNA form, the CDR3 reads TGTGCCAGCAGCGGTTTGAACACTGAAGCTTTCTTT. Protein sequence: CASSGLNTEAFF. The whole variable domain, remainder taken from reference TRBV28 and TRBJ1-1, is DVKVTQSSRYLVKRTGEKVFLECVQDMDHENMFWYRQDPGLGLRLIYFSYDVKMKEKGDIPEGYSVSREKKERFSLILESASTNQTSMYLCASSGLNTEAFFGQGTRLTVV.

This clone was detected only a few times. This chain connects TRBV7-2 to TRBJ1-1, with unresolved D. The CDR3 is 13 residues long. Germline CDR1 reads SGHTA; CDR2 reads FQGNSA. Trimming removed 1 base from V and 4 bases from J, with 7 bases in between. CDR3 region: CASSLDLGTEAFF. The CDR3 DNA follows: TGTGCCAGCAGCTTAGATTTGGGCACTGAAGCTTTCTTT.

The chain joins TRBV29-1 to TRBJ1-1, with a tentative D call TRBD1 (5 bases). Germline lookup yields CDR1 SQVTM and CDR2 ANQGSEA. The length of the CDR3 is 13 residues. The ends were cut back, 4 bases at V and 1 base at J, with 10 bases in the middle. The CDR3, as DNA: TGCAGCGTTGGATGGGGCCGGAACACTGAAGCTTTCTTT. Translation: CSVGWGRNTEAFF.

The V call is TRBV6-6, the J call TRBJ2-2; 10 bases fit TRBD2. This CDR3 region has 15 residues. CDR1 and CDR2 (germline): MNHNY, SVGAGI (reference sequence). Germline trimming cut 7 bases from V and 3 bases from J; bases unmatched to any gene: 5. The CDR3 sequence is CASKREGLYTGELFF. Written as DNA, the CDR3 is TGTGCCAGCAAGCGGGAGGGCCTCTACACCGGGGAGCTGTTTTTT.

The table lists this clone with a few counts. The chain uses TRBV7-2 and TRBJ2-4; D possibly matches TRBD1 or TRBD2 (5 bases each). Germline V CDR1 and CDR2: SGHTA, FQGNSA. V lost 1 base to trimming and J lost 1 base, with 14 bases between them. CDR3 size: 17 residues. CDR3 region: CASSLEPTGTAKNIQYF. DNA for the CDR3: TGTGCCAGCAGCTTAGAACCCACCGGGACGGCCAAAAACATTCAGTACTTC.

This clone has just a few counts. The CDR3 DNA sequence: TGCGCCAGCAGTCAAATCCCCTTTCGACAGGGAAACCACTTTCGCACCTTC. Translated: CASSQIPFRQGNHFRTF. The V gene is TRBV23-1, the J gene TRBJ1-2; 7 nucleotides line up with TRBD1. TRBV23-1 is labeled an ORF, and its function is uncertain. This CDR3 comprises 17 residues. V trimming: 2 bases; J trimming: 13 bases; junction bases outside the gene matches: 22.

This clone came up a few times. The rearrangement joins TRBV28 to TRBJ2-2; D unresolved. CDR1 MDHEN and CDR2 SYDVKM come from the germline V gene. The ends were cut back, 5 bases at V and 2 bases at J, with 9 bases in the middle. The CDR3 sequence is 14 residues long. In nucleotides, the CDR3 is TGTGCCAGCAGTCAGCCCGGAAACACCGGGGAGCTGTTTTTT. Its protein product is CASSQPGNTGELFF.

The chain couples TRBV5-4 to TRBJ2-1, with TRBD2 matching 7 bases. The germline V gene has CDR1 SGHNT and CDR2 YYREEE (reference sequence). V gave up 4 bases and J gave up 4 bases; unmatched junction bases: 17. The CDR3 contains 18 residues. CDR3 region: CASSPLSGSTSLYNEQFF. CDR3 bases: TGTGCCAGCAGCCCTCTTAGCGGGTCAACCTCCTTGTACAATGAGCAGTTCTTC.

This clone has at least ten counts. The chain joins TRBV10-3 to TRBJ2-3; D is possibly TRBD2 (5 bases). V lost 6 bases to trimming and J lost 2 bases, with 12 bases between them. Germline CDR1 is ENHRY and CDR2 is SYGVKD. CDR3 length: 14 residues. This CDR3 reads CAIRRAAATDTQYF. The CDR3 bases are TGTGCCATCAGAAGAGCGGCAGCCACAGATACGCAGTATTTT.

There are a few counts of this clone. The chain uses TRBV11-1 and TRBJ2-5; D might be TRBD2 (6 bases). Germline CDR1 is SGHAT and CDR2 is FQDESV (reference sequence). The CDR3 length is 14 residues. V dropped 5 bases and J dropped 6 bases, with 16 bases sitting between them. CDR3 protein: CASSAPGAQKTQYF. The CDR3 DNA sequence: TGTGCCAGCAGCGCCCCGGGAGCACAAAAGACCCAGTACTTC. Together with reference TRBV11-1 and TRBJ2-5, the CDR3 gives the full variable domain: EAEVAQSPRYKITEKSQAVAFWCDPISGHATLYWYRQILGQGPELLVQFQDESVVDDSQLPKDRFSAERLKGVDSTLKIQPAELGDSAMYLCASSAPGAQKTQYFGPGTRLLVL.

In its sample, this clone was seen a few times. The chain links TRBV25-1 to TRBJ2-5; TRBD2 might be the D (5 bases). Per the germline V gene, CDR1 is MGHDK and CDR2 is SYGVNS. There are 14 residues in the CDR3. V was cut by 4 bases and J by 5 bases, with 14 bases left in between. In DNA form, the CDR3 reads TGTGCCAGCAGTGCCACTAGGGTCCGGGAGACCCAGTACTTC. Its protein is CASSATRVRETQYF. The variable domain in full, completed from reference TRBV25-1 and TRBJ2-5, reads EADIYQTPRYLVIGTGKKITLECSQTMGHDKMYWYQQDPGMELHLIHYSYGVNSTEKGDLSSESTVSRIRTEHFPLTLESARPSHTSQYLCASSATRVRETQYFGPGTRLLVL.